This TCR beta chain stems from a study of blood T cell repertoires in COVID-19. Whole-study context: Both acute and convalescent COVID-19 samples were obtained from the United States, Italy and Spain. PBMCs, B-cell-depleted T cells, or T cells were the source of the cDNA or gDNA that made up the material.

Original handling: The assay estimated nucleated cells by amplifying reference gene primers. The table came from immunoSEQ multiplex PCR; TCRdb's copy has only in-frame clones and leaves some out. That table furnishes V, J and clone size, whereas the DNA furnished D and trimming. The table has 140,000 to 150,000 clones, roughly 84% seen once. Trimming shortened V by 7 bases and J by 0 bases, and 16 bases separated the two germline ends. The CDR3 contains 16 residues. The germline gives CDR1 SNHLY, CDR2 FYNNEI. Patients in Seattle were enrolled during active infection, then followed longitudinally. Sequenced sample: peripheral blood. This receptor was identified in a young man with COVID-19, enrolled during active disease. The rearrangement links TRBV2 to TRBJ1-5; D possibly corresponds to TRBD1 (6 bases). CDR3 DNA: TGTGCCAGCATCGGTCCAGGGGACTATAGCAATCAGCCCCAGCATTTT. Translated: CASIGPGDYSNQPQHF.